These 4 T cell receptor beta chains originate from one sample sequenced in a study of a mutant IDH1 vaccine in newly diagnosed glioma. Noted time point: week 5, during vaccination. Each dose delivered 300 ug of mutant IDH1 20-mer peptide subcutaneously with imiquimod. The antigens of these receptors remain unknown. Method: immunoSEQ multiplex PCR; TCRdb's copy keeps in-frame clones and lacks some. The sample shows more than 40,000 clones, around 80% of them seen only once. The starting material was PBMCs, obtained from a glioma patient whose treatment included an IDH1 peptide vaccine. The receptors originated from a woman aged 40 to 49 with glioma.

The rearrangement links TRBV5-1 to TRBJ2-2; 12 bases map to TRBD2. Per the germline V gene, CDR1 is SGHRS and CDR2 is YFSETQ. V shed 0 bases, J shed 7 bases, and the junction held 7 bases outside the gene matches. The CDR3 is 17 amino acids. CDR3 in DNA: TGCGCCAGCAGCTTGGACCTAGCGGGGGGGCCTGGCGGGGAGCTGTTTTTT. Encoded protein: CASSLDLAGGPGGELFF. Combining the CDR3 with reference TRBV5-1 and TRBJ2-2 gives the whole variable domain KAGVTQTPRYLIKTRGQQVTLSCSPISGHRSVSWYQQTPGQGLQFLFEYFSETQRNKGNFPGRFSGRQFSNSRSEMNVSTLELGDSALYLCASSLDLAGGPGGELFFGEGSRLTVL.

The chain employs TRBV11-3 and TRBJ2-2, with D unresolved. The CDR3 has 14 amino acids. V lost 0 bases, J lost 4 bases, and 6 bases lay in between. The germline V gene encodes CDR1 SGHNT and CDR2 YENEEA. CDR3: CASSLELGTGELFF. The CDR3 DNA reads as TGTGCCAGCAGCTTAGAGCTGGGCACCGGGGAGCTGTTTTTT.

CDR3 loop: CASSEYGTSTYEQYF. The CDR3 nucleotides read TGTGCCAGCAGTGAATATGGGACCTCCACCTACGAGCAGTACTTC. V is TRBV6-1 and J is TRBJ2-7; D is perhaps TRBD1 or TRBD2 (5 bases each). V was cut by 2 bases and J by 2 bases, with 13 bases left in between. The CDR3 length is 15 residues. The germline CDR1 and CDR2 sequences are MNHNS and SASEGT.

CDR3 sequence reads: CASSLRRSDYGYTF. For the CDR3, the DNA is TGTGCCAGCAGCTTGAGGAGGTCGGACTATGGCTACACCTTC. The chain carries TRBV5-4 and TRBJ1-2, with unresolved D. The CDR3 extends over 14 amino acids. The V gene lost 1 base and the J gene lost 3 bases, with 10 bases spanning the gap. Looked up from germline, CDR1 is SGHNT and CDR2 is YYREEE (reference sequence).